This T cell receptor (beta chain) was found in a study of blood T cell repertoires in COVID-19. As for the study in general: PBMCs, B-cell-depleted T cells, or T cells provided the cDNA or gDNA that made up the material.

Trimming removed 8 bases at V and 3 bases at J, with 11 bases between. CDR1 and CDR2 (germline): SNHLY, FYNNEI. This CDR3 has 13 amino acids. Repertoires were generated with immunoSEQ multiplex PCR, while TCRdb's copy carries only in-frame clones and drops some. Among 150,000 to 200,000 clones listed, more than 85% were seen once. V is TRBV2 and J is TRBJ2-4; TRBD1 might be the D (5 bases). The sequence was obtained from a man aged 65-85 years with active or convalescent COVID-19. The sequencing sample was made of peripheral blood. This CDR3 reads CASHSRVKNIQYF. The DNA for the CDR3 is TGTGCCAGCCACAGCAGGGTCAAAAACATTCAGTACTTC.